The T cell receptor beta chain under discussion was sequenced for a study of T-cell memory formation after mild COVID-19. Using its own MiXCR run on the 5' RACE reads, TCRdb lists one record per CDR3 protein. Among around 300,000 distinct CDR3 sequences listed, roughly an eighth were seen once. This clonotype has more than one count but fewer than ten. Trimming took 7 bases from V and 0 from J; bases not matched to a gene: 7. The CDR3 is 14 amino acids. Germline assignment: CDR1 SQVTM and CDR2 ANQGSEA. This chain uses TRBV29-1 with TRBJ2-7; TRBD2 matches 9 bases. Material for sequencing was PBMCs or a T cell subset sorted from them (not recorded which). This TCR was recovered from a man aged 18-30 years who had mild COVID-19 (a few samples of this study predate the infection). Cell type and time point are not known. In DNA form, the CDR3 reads TGCAGCGCGACGAGGGGACTAGCCTCCTACGAGCAGTACTTC. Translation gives CSATRGLASYEQYF.